Listed below are T cell receptor beta chains from one sample, sequenced in a study of graft-versus-host responses after intestinal transplantation. Sequenced by immunoSEQ multiplex PCR; TCRdb stores in-frame clones only, minus some. In the table there are 77,000 or so clones, about 90% of which are singletons. The sequences come from PBMCs, collected 98 days after intestinal transplantation. These receptors originate from a human patient who received an intestinal transplant, so some T cells may come from the graft donor. CDR3s include the opening cysteine and the closing phenylalanine or tryptophan. Each record gives: D gene, clone size, V gene, J gene, CDR3 protein, CDR3 DNA. A D gene is named only where the DNA matches it firmly. Rows give clone size only sometimes, using once, few, many, or a class for an expanded clone.

d_call: NA; clone_size: NA; v_call: TRBV20-1; j_call: TRBJ2-7; cdr3_aa: CSATLSYEQYF; cdr3_nt: TGCAGTGCTACACTATCCTACGAGCAGTACTTC
d_call: NA; clone_size: NA; v_call: TRBV6-1; j_call: TRBJ1-1; cdr3_aa: CASSEAERPNTEAFF; cdr3_nt: TGTGCCAGCAGTGAAGCTGAACGGCCGAACACTGAAGCTTTCTTT
d_call: NA; clone_size: NA; v_call: TRBV29-1; j_call: TRBJ2-3; cdr3_aa: CSVGAGVTDTQYF; cdr3_nt: TGCAGCGTTGGGGCCGGGGTCACAGATACGCAGTATTTT
d_call: NA; clone_size: NA; v_call: TRBV25-1; j_call: TRBJ1-1; cdr3_aa: CASSPGAEVNTEAFF; cdr3_nt: TGTGCCAGCAGTCCCGGAGCGGAGGTAAACACTGAAGCTTTCTTT
d_call: NA; clone_size: NA; v_call: TRBV6-5; j_call: TRBJ2-2; cdr3_aa: CASSILVTGELFF; cdr3_nt: TGTGCCAGCAGTATTCTAGTCACCGGGGAGCTGTTTTTT
d_call: TRBD2; clone_size: NA; v_call: TRBV10-1; j_call: TRBJ2-5; cdr3_aa: CASSEFDSGGLETQYF; cdr3_nt: TGCGCCAGCAGTGAGTTTGATAGCGGGGGTCTAGAGACCCAGTACTTC
d_call: TRBD2; clone_size: NA; v_call: TRBV27; j_call: TRBJ2-4; cdr3_aa: CASSRGGNIQYF; cdr3_nt: TGTGCCAGCAGCCGCGGGGGGAACATTCAGTACTTC
d_call: NA; clone_size: NA; v_call: TRBV2; j_call: TRBJ2-2; cdr3_aa: CASICGTPLPGELFF; cdr3_nt: TGTGCCAGCATTTGCGGGACTCCTCTTCCCGGGGAGCTGTTTTTT
d_call: TRBD1; clone_size: NA; v_call: TRBV19; j_call: TRBJ1-2; cdr3_aa: CASSLTGPSGYTF; cdr3_nt: TGTGCCAGCTCTTTGACAGGGCCTTCGGGCTACACCTTC
d_call: NA; clone_size: NA; v_call: TRBV7-6; j_call: TRBJ2-3; cdr3_aa: CASSLMGAADTQYF; cdr3_nt: TGTGCCAGCAGCTTAATGGGGGCAGCAGATACGCAGTATTTT
d_call: TRBD1; clone_size: NA; v_call: TRBV7-9; j_call: TRBJ2-3; cdr3_aa: CASRWITGGSDTQYF; cdr3_nt: TGTGCCAGCCGATGGATTACAGGGGGCTCAGATACGCAGTATTTT
d_call: NA; clone_size: NA; v_call: TRBV5-6; j_call: TRBJ2-2; cdr3_aa: CASSFLQLPTGELFF; cdr3_nt: TGTGCCAGCAGCTTTTTACAGCTACCCACCGGGGAGCTGTTTTTT
d_call: NA; clone_size: once; v_call: TRBV6-5; j_call: TRBJ1-4; cdr3_aa: CASTSMANEKLFF; cdr3_nt: TGTGCCAGCACTTCAATGGCTAATGAAAAACTGTTTTTT
d_call: NA; clone_size: NA; v_call: TRBV6-1; j_call: TRBJ2-1; cdr3_aa: CASSSLGQEQFF; cdr3_nt: TGTGCCAGCAGTTCCTTAGGACAGGAGCAGTTCTTC
d_call: TRBD1; clone_size: NA; v_call: TRBV29-1; j_call: TRBJ1-3; cdr3_aa: CSVGQGASSGNTIYF; cdr3_nt: TGCAGCGTGGGACAGGGGGCTAGCTCTGGAAACACCATATATTTT
d_call: NA; clone_size: NA; v_call: TRBV28; j_call: TRBJ1-5; cdr3_aa: CASSYSGEGNQPQHF; cdr3_nt: TGTGCCAGCAGTTATTCAGGGGAAGGGAATCAGCCCCAGCATTTT
d_call: NA; clone_size: NA; v_call: TRBV19; j_call: TRBJ2-7; cdr3_aa: CASSIETDHSYEQYF; cdr3_nt: TGTGCCAGTAGTATAGAGACCGACCACTCCTACGAGCAGTACTTC
d_call: TRBD2; clone_size: NA; v_call: TRBV5-1; j_call: TRBJ2-5; cdr3_aa: CASSSTGGAGETQYF; cdr3_nt: TGCGCCAGCAGTTCCACCGGGGGGGCAGGAGAGACCCAGTACTTC
d_call: TRBD2; clone_size: NA; v_call: TRBV5-6; j_call: TRBJ2-1; cdr3_aa: CASSSSGASYNEQFF; cdr3_nt: TGTGCCAGCAGCTCCAGCGGGGCCTCCTACAATGAGCAGTTCTTC
d_call: NA; clone_size: once; v_call: TRBV9; j_call: TRBJ2-5; cdr3_aa: CASSVVGETQYF; cdr3_nt: TGTGCCAGCAGCGTAGTGGGTGAGACCCAGTACTTC
d_call: NA; clone_size: NA; v_call: TRBV28; j_call: TRBJ2-7; cdr3_aa: CASSPLWDTSYEQYF; cdr3_nt: TGTGCCAGCAGTCCCCTGTGGGACACCTCCTACGAGCAGTACTTC
d_call: NA; clone_size: NA; v_call: TRBV5-6; j_call: TRBJ2-5; cdr3_aa: CASSFEPTLAAQYF; cdr3_nt: TGTGCCAGCAGCTTCGAGCCCACCCTGGCGGCCCAGTACTTC
d_call: NA; clone_size: NA; v_call: TRBV9; j_call: TRBJ2-1; cdr3_aa: CASSVEERAYNEQFF; cdr3_nt: TGTGCCAGCAGCGTAGAGGAGCGGGCCTACAATGAGCAGTTCTTC
d_call: NA; clone_size: NA; v_call: TRBV19; j_call: TRBJ1-4; cdr3_aa: CASSGENEKLFF; cdr3_nt: TGTGCCAGTAGTGGGGAGAATGAAAAACTGTTTTTT
d_call: NA; clone_size: NA; v_call: TRBV27; j_call: TRBJ2-2; cdr3_aa: CASSFGVTGELFF; cdr3_nt: TGTGCCAGCAGTTTCGGGGTTACCGGGGAGCTGTTTTTT
d_call: NA; clone_size: NA; v_call: TRBV4-1; j_call: TRBJ2-7; cdr3_aa: CASSQEYFDEQYF; cdr3_nt: TGCGCCAGCAGCCAAGAGTACTTCGACGAGCAGTACTTC
d_call: NA; clone_size: NA; v_call: TRBV5-1; j_call: TRBJ1-6; cdr3_aa: CASSLLKKLYNSPLHF; cdr3_nt: TGCGCCAGCAGCTTGTTAAAGAAGCTTTATAATTCACCCCTCCACTTT
d_call: TRBD1; clone_size: once; v_call: TRBV4-1; j_call: TRBJ1-2; cdr3_aa: CASSQDPTGGSNGYTF; cdr3_nt: TGCGCCAGCAGCCAAGATCCAACAGGGGGAAGTAATGGCTACACCTTC
d_call: NA; clone_size: NA; v_call: TRBV7-3; j_call: TRBJ1-4; cdr3_aa: CASSLTGQGLEKLFF; cdr3_nt: TGTGCCAGCAGCTTAACGGGGCAGGGCCTCGAAAAACTGTTTTTT
d_call: NA; clone_size: NA; v_call: TRBV2; j_call: TRBJ2-3; cdr3_aa: CASSEMGSTDTQYF; cdr3_nt: TGTGCCAGCAGTGAAATGGGGAGCACAGATACGCAGTATTTT
d_call: TRBD1; clone_size: NA; v_call: TRBV19; j_call: TRBJ2-1; cdr3_aa: CASSIDPGTGGYEQFF; cdr3_nt: TGTGCCAGTAGTATAGACCCCGGGACAGGGGGCTATGAGCAGTTCTTC
d_call: NA; clone_size: NA; v_call: TRBV5-4; j_call: TRBJ1-2; cdr3_aa: CASSFGTRDGNYGYTF; cdr3_nt: TGTGCCAGCAGCTTTGGAACCCGGGACGGTAACTATGGCTACACCTTC
d_call: TRBD1; clone_size: NA; v_call: TRBV6-5; j_call: TRBJ1-5; cdr3_aa: CASSYGRQGGQPQHF; cdr3_nt: TGTGCCAGCAGTTACGGCAGACAGGGAGGTCAGCCCCAGCATTTT
d_call: NA; clone_size: once; v_call: TRBV5-1; j_call: TRBJ1-1; cdr3_aa: CASSLGISNTEAFF; cdr3_nt: TGCGCCAGCAGCTTAGGGATTTCGAACACTGAAGCTTTCTTT
d_call: TRBD2; clone_size: NA; v_call: TRBV5-4; j_call: TRBJ2-5; cdr3_aa: CASRYTSDETQYF; cdr3_nt: TGTGCCAGCAGATATACTAGCGACGAGACCCAGTACTTC
d_call: TRBD1; clone_size: NA; v_call: TRBV11-2; j_call: TRBJ2-7; cdr3_aa: CASSLAGQGALIISYEQYF; cdr3_nt: TGTGCCAGCAGCTTAGCCGGACAGGGGGCGCTTATTATCTCCTACGAGCAGTACTTC
d_call: TRBD2; clone_size: NA; v_call: TRBV7-9; j_call: TRBJ2-1; cdr3_aa: CASSFPTSGVSSYNEQFF; cdr3_nt: TGTGCCAGCAGCTTCCCGACTAGCGGGGTCAGCTCCTACAATGAGCAGTTCTTC
d_call: TRBD1; clone_size: few; v_call: TRBV5-1; j_call: TRBJ1-1; cdr3_aa: CASSLSQGGTEAFF; cdr3_nt: TGCGCCAGCAGCTTGAGCCAGGGGGGCACTGAAGCTTTCTTT
d_call: TRBD1; clone_size: NA; v_call: TRBV7-3; j_call: TRBJ2-1; cdr3_aa: CASSSGQGSNEQFF; cdr3_nt: TGTGCCAGCAGCTCCGGACAGGGTTCAAATGAGCAGTTCTTC
d_call: NA; clone_size: NA; v_call: TRBV2; j_call: TRBJ1-2; cdr3_aa: CASSEDRAGGYTF; cdr3_nt: TGTGCCAGCAGTGAAGACAGGGCTGGTGGCTACACCTTC
d_call: TRBD1; clone_size: once; v_call: TRBV4-1; j_call: TRBJ2-5; cdr3_aa: CASSHGRTGVYQETQYF; cdr3_nt: TGCGCCAGCAGCCACGGAAGGACAGGGGTGTACCAAGAGACCCAGTACTTC
d_call: NA; clone_size: once; v_call: TRBV2; j_call: TRBJ2-7; cdr3_aa: CASGYGTQISYEQYF; cdr3_nt: TGTGCCAGCGGATACGGGACGCAGATCTCCTACGAGCAGTACTTC
d_call: TRBD1; clone_size: NA; v_call: TRBV15; j_call: TRBJ2-5; cdr3_aa: CATSRGDRGQQETQYF; cdr3_nt: TGTGCCACCAGCAGGGGAGACAGGGGGCAACAAGAGACCCAGTACTTC